A single sample is the source of the 17 T cell receptor beta chains below, sequenced in a study of vaccination and CD4 T cells after COVID-19. The Oncomine TCR Beta short-read assay sequenced DNA from cultured CD4+ T cells. Each CDR3 protein is one row after TCRdb ran MiXCR on the PCR reads. The sample gives 20,000 to 30,000 distinct CDR3 sequences, approximately 40% of which show up once; around 6.9% is in the top ten. No antigen has been assigned to these receptors. Treatment of the sample: roughly 10-day PBMC culture with coronavirus spike peptide pools or control peptides (ViraFEST assay). The specimen sequenced was CD4+ T cells from blood, cultured in vitro. These receptors all stem from a human donor who had recovered from COVID-19.

This clonotype has only a few counts. The chain couples TRBV20-1 to TRBJ1-5; D gene unclear. V lost 5 bases and J 5 bases, leaving 4 bases between the germline ends. This CDR3 has 10 residues. CDR1 and CDR2 (germline): DFQATT, SNEGSKA (reference sequence). The CDR3 nucleotides are TGCAGTGCTGGCGATCAGCCCCAGCATTTT. Protein: CSAGDQPQHF.

This clonotype was picked up a small number of times. The chain is built from TRBV5-1 and TRBJ2-3, with 12 bases lining up with TRBD2. The CDR3 is 16 amino acids. J lost 5 bases, V lost 0 bases, and 4 bases had no gene match. Germline V gene sequence: CDR1 SGHRS, CDR2 YFSETQ. The CDR3 loop reads CASSLGLAGAGDTQYF. In DNA, the CDR3 is TGCGCCAGCAGCTTGGGACTAGCGGGGGCGGGAGATACGCAGTATTTT.

The chain has TRBV20-1 and TRBJ2-3; a possible D gene is TRBD2 (5 bases). The CDR3 has 12 residues. CDR1 DFQATT and CDR2 SNEGSKA come from the germline V gene (reference sequence). Trimming took 1 base from V and 6 from J, leaving 8 bases between them. CDR3 sequence (DNA): TGCAGTGCTAGAGGCTCGGGGGATACGCAGTATTTT. It yields the protein CSARGSGDTQYF.

The chain carries TRBV10-1 and TRBJ1-1; D gene ambiguous. The germline V and J ends were trimmed by 0 bases and 3 bases, with 11 bases remaining between them. This CDR3 region has 15 residues. The germline V gene encodes CDR1 WNHNN and CDR2 SYGVQD (reference sequence). CDR3 coding DNA: TGCGCCAGCAGTGAGTCTGGGTCGAGAGACACTGAAGCTTTCTTT. This encodes CASSESGSRDTEAFF.

The chain couples TRBV10-3 to TRBJ2-3; 13 nucleotides align to TRBD2. Per germline, CDR1 ENHRY and CDR2 SYGVKD. V lost 2 bases to trimming and J lost 2 bases; unmatched junction nucleotides: 1. CDR3 size: 16 residues. CDR3 residues: CAISEGLAGATDTQYF. CDR3 bases: TGTGCCATCAGTGAGGGACTAGCGGGAGCCACAGATACGCAGTATTTT.

This chain links TRBV29-1 with TRBJ2-1; 8 nucleotides agree with TRBD1. CDR1 is SQVTM, CDR2 ANQGSEA, per germline. The CDR3 runs to 16 residues. V shed 6 bases, J shed 6 bases, and the junction held 16 bases outside the gene matches. The CDR3 nucleotides read TGCAGCGTGGGACACTTGGACAGGGTGTTGGGCAATGAGCAGTTCTTC. The encoded protein is CSVGHLDRVLGNEQFF.

The V gene is TRBV2, the J gene TRBJ2-1; D gene unclear. V gave up 7 bases and J gave up 3 bases, with 10 bases separating them. CDR1 SNHLY and CDR2 FYNNEI come from the germline V gene. There are 13 residues in the CDR3. CDR3 residues: CASTIRFYNEQFF. As DNA, the CDR3 is TGTGCCAGCACCATCAGGTTCTACAATGAGCAGTTCTTC.

V is TRBV18 and J is TRBJ2-5, with D hard to call. The V end lost 2 bases, the J end lost 2 bases, and 9 bases lay between the germline ends. This CDR3 region has 14 residues. Germline values: CDR1 KGHSH, CDR2 LQKENI. CDR3 sequence (DNA): TGTGCCAGCTCACCAAATTTAGGACAAGAGACCCAGTACTTC. Its protein is CASSPNLGQETQYF.

In regard to this clonotype: The junction shows a germline mismatch at one end, possibly a read error. The CDR3 sequence: CASSLGEQIKTGGKDEQYF. CDR3 DNA sequence: TGTGCTAGCAGCTTAGGCGAACAGATAAAGACAGGGGGCAAGGACGAGCAGTACTTC. The rearrangement links TRBV7-6 to TRBJ2-7; 10 nucleotides match TRBD1. The V gene's germline CDR1 is SGHVS and CDR2 FNYEAQ. CDR3 length: 19 residues.

This rearrangement joins TRBV23-1 to TRBJ1-5; D might be TRBD1 (5 bases). TRBV23-1 is annotated as an ORF whose role is uncertain. Trimming left V 4 bases short and J 3 bases short, with 16 bases between. This CDR3 spans 16 amino acids. The DNA for the CDR3 is TGCGCCAGCAGTCGAGACAGTTGGACGGTCAATCAGCCCCAGCATTTT. Amino acid sequence: CASSRDSWTVNQPQHF.

The rearrangement links TRBV24-1 to TRBJ2-7; 8 positions agree with TRBD1. The length of the CDR3 is 17 residues. V was pared by 8 bases and J by 6 bases, with 20 bases of the junction left unmatched. Germline CDR1 is KGHDR and CDR2 is SFDVKD. CDR3 nucleotides: TGTGCCACCACGAAAAAAGCCGGGACAGGTGGTTCTTGCGAGCAGTACTTC. This translates into CATTKKAGTGGSCEQYF.

Only a few counts were recorded for this clonotype. V gene TRBV24-1 combines with J gene TRBJ2-3, with D possibly being TRBD1 or TRBD2 (5 bases each). Per germline, CDR1 KGHDR and CDR2 SFDVKD. Trimming cost V 4 bases and J 2 bases, with 12 bases left between them. CDR3 length: 15 residues. CDR3 loop: CATSDPGRTTDTQYF. The CDR3 bases are TGTGCCACCAGTGACCCGGGGCGGACCACAGATACGCAGTATTTT.

V gene TRBV15 combines with J gene TRBJ2-1; perhaps TRBD2 as D (7 bases). This CDR3 has 18 amino acids. Trimming pared 1 base from V and 12 bases from J, leaving 28 bases between. Germline V gene data show CDR1 as LNHNV and CDR2 as YYDKDF (reference sequence). The CDR3 protein is CATSRVPNRDSLRGGQFF. The CDR3 coding sequence is TGTGCCACCAGCAGAGTTCCCAACCGGGACTCCCTTAGGGGGGGGCAGTTCTTC.

The chain combines TRBV20-1 with TRBJ2-7; no clear D gene. This CDR3 is built from 12 residues. The germline CDR1 and CDR2 sequences are DFQATT and SNEGSKA (reference sequence). Trimming shortened V by 6 bases and J by 0 bases, and 9 bases separated the two germline ends. CDR3 protein: CSARSLSYEQYF. The CDR3 coding sequence is TGCAGTGCACGGTCCCTCTCCTACGAGCAGTACTTC.

A note on this clonotype: A read error may produce the germline difference seen at one junction end. The CDR3 spells CASSATTRTEYYGYTF. The CDR3 DNA sequence: TGTGCCAGCAGTGCTACAACCAGGACCGAATACTATGGCTACACCTTC. J is TRBJ1-2 and V is TRBV10-3; no reliable D call. The CDR3 spans 16 residues. The germline V gene has CDR1 ENHRY and CDR2 SYGVKD.

This clonotype appeared a few times. CDR3 sequence: CSAPVDSRGASEAFF. In nucleotides, the CDR3 is TGCAGTGCCCCGGTGGACAGCCGGGGTGCATCTGAAGCTTTCTTT. This rearrangement joins TRBV20-1 to TRBJ1-1; a weak D match, TRBD1 (6 bases). Deletions cut 6 bases from V and 6 bases from J, with 23 bases between. Germline assignment: CDR1 DFQATT and CDR2 SNEGSKA (reference sequence). This CDR3 spans 15 amino acids.

This chain links TRBV19 with TRBJ2-6; D unresolved. CDR3 length: 13 residues. CDR1 is LNHDA and CDR2 is SQIVND in the germline V gene (reference sequence). The V and J ends lost 5 bases and 0 bases respectively, with 2 bases between them. The DNA of the CDR3 is TGTGCCAGTAGTGCCTCTGGGGCCAACGTCCTGACTTTC. This codes for CASSASGANVLTF.